One and the same sample provided the 3 T cell receptor beta chains below, sequenced in a study of shared clonotypes between healthy human individuals. Assay used: immunoSEQ multiplex PCR; TCRdb lists only in-frame clones, some missing. The data hold approximately 1,500,000 clones, with 98% observed a single time. The sequenced sample was naive CD4+ T cells sorted from blood. The subset denotes: CD45RA+ positively selected. The receptors stem from a man aged 25-45 years in good health.

The chain joins TRBV10-3 to TRBJ2-3; 13 bases are shared with TRBD2. The CDR3 runs 17 residues. Losses at the gene ends were 4 bases for V and 3 bases for J; bases not matched to a gene: 7. Germline CDR1 reads ENHRY; CDR2 reads SYGVKD. DNA for the CDR3: TGTGCCATCAGTGTAGGGAGGACTAGCGGGAGTACAGATACGCAGTATTTT. It is translated as CAISVGRTSGSTDTQYF.

Only one count was recorded for this clone. Other DNA sequences in this specimen translate into the identical CDR3. This sequence joins TRBV5-1 and TRBJ2-7; 10 bases fit TRBD2. There are 15 residues in the CDR3. Per germline, CDR1 SGHRS and CDR2 YFSETQ. Trimming cost V 0 bases and J 6 bases; bases outside gene matches: 6. CDR3 DNA: TGCGCCAGCAGCTTGGGTCTAGCGGGAGTCGGCGAGCAGTACTTC. Protein: CASSLGLAGVGEQYF.

J is TRBJ1-2 and V is TRBV29-1; no clear D. CDR3 size: 11 residues. Germline lookup yields CDR1 SQVTM and CDR2 ANQGSEA. V lost 4 bases and J 8 bases, leaving 11 bases between the germline ends. CDR3 DNA sequence: TGCAGCGTTGGTCAGGATGGAGGCTACACCTTC. This sequence encodes CSVGQDGGYTF.